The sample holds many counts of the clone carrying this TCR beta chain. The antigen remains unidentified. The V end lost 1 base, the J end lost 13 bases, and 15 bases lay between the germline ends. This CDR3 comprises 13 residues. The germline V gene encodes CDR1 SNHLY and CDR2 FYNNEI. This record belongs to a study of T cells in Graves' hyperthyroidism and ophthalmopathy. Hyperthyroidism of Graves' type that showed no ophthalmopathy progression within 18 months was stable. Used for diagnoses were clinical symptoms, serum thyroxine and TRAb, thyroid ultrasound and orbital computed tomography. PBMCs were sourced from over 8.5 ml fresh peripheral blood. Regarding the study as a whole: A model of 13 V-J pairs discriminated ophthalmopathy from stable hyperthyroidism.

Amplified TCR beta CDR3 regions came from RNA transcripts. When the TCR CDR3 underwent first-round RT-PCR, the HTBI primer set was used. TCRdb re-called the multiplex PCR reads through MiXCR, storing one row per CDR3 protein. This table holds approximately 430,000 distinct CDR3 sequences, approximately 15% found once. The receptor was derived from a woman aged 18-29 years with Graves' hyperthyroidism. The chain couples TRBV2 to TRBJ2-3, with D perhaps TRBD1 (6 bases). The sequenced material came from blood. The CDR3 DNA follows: TGTGCCAGCAGTGAAGGGGTGGGGGCTGGAAAGTATTTT. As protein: CASSEGVGAGKYF.